The clone carrying this TCR beta chain has ten or more counts. The antigen is undetermined. Arm-PCR of CDR3 regions with iRepertoire HTBI primers generated TCR beta libraries. TCRdb recomputed calls from the multiplex PCR reads with MiXCR, one row per CDR3 protein. Of some 500,000 distinct CDR3 sequences listed, 15% to 20% are singletons. Time point indicated: newly diagnosed GD, antithyroid drugs for less than 3 months. Preparation of the TCR library used RNA extracted from PBMCs. The entry originates in a study of regulatory T cells in long-lasting Graves disease. Notes on the study in general: TCR diversity was lower in persistent Graves' patients (versus newly diagnosed ones). Persistent disease preferred TRBV28, TRBJ1-2 and TRBJ2-5.

This CDR3 has 18 residues. Germline CDR1 is LGHDT and CDR2 is YNNKEL (reference sequence). The V end lost 4 bases, the J end lost 0 bases, and 18 bases lay between the germline ends. This sample was shared with a second study, whose subject was T cells in Graves' hyperthyroidism and ophthalmopathy.

This chain joins TRBV3-1 and TRBJ2-2; TRBD1 or TRBD2 may be the D gene (5 bases each). The receptor was derived from a woman aged 35-65 years with Graves disease. Material: peripheral blood mononuclear cells (PBMCs), obtained at new diagnosis, from a patient treated with antithyroid drugs. CDR3: CASSPQRMGPTNTGELFF. CDR3 sequence (DNA): TGTGCCAGCAGCCCACAACGGATGGGACCGACGAACACCGGGGAGCTGTTTTTT.